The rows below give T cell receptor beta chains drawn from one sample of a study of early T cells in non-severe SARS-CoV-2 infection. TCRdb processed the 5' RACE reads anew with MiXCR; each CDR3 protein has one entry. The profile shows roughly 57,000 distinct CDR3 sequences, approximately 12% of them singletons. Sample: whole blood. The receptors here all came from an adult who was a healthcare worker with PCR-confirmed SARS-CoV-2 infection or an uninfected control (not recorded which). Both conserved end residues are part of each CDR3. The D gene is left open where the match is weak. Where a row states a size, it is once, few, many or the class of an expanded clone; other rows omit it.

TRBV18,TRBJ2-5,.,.,TGTGCCAGCTCATCCATACCGAATGGGCAAGAGACCCAGTACTTC,CASSSIPNGQETQYF
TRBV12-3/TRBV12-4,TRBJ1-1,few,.,TGTGCCAGCAGTCTCTGGATGGGCGTGGGGCTAATGAACACTGAAGCTTTCTTT,CASSLWMGVGLMNTEAFF
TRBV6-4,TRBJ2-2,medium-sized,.,TGTGCCAGCAGTATCACTAACACCGGGGAGCTGTTTTTT,CASSITNTGELFF
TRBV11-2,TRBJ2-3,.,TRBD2,TGTGCCAGCAGCCAACCAAGCGGGGGGCGCACAGATACGCAGTATTTT,CASSQPSGGRTDTQYF
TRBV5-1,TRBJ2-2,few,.,TGCGCCAGCAGCCCTCGGGCCATGAACACCGGGGAGCTGTTTTTT,CASSPRAMNTGELFF
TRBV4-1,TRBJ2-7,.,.,TGCGCCAGCAGCCATGGCCCCGGGACACGGACCTACGAGCAGTACTTC,CASSHGPGTRTYEQYF
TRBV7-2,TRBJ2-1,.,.,TGTGCCAGCAGTTCGGACGGGAGCTCCTACAATGAGCAGTTCTTC,CASSSDGSSYNEQFF
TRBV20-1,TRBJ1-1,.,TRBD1,TGCAGTGCCCCAGACCCGACAGGGCTTAAAGGGTACACTGAAGCTTTCTTT,CSAPDPTGLKGYTEAFF
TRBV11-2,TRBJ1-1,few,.,TGTGCCAGCAGCTTAGTGGTGGAAGCTTTCTTT,CASSLVVEAFF
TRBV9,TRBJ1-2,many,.,TGTGCCAGCAGCGTAGGGGGGGCGCAGGACTATGGCTACACCTTC,CASSVGGAQDYGYTF
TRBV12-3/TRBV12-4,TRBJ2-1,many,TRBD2,TGTGCCAGCAGTTTAGGGGCGGGGGGCCCCTATGAGCAGTTCTTC,CASSLGAGGPYEQFF
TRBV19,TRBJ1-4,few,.,TGTGCCAGTACCCGGACAAGCCCTAATGAAAAACTGTTTTTT,CASTRTSPNEKLFF
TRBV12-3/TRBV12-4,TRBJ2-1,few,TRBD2,TGTGCCAGCAAAGGGACTAGCGGGGTTAGCTCCTACAATGAGCAGTTCTTC,CASKGTSGVSSYNEQFF
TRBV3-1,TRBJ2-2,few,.,TGTGCCAGCAGCCTACTTCCTGGAGGGGGGGCCACCGGGGAGCTGTTTTTT,CASSLLPGGGATGELFF
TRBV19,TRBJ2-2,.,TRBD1,TGTGCCAGTAGTATCCGACAGGGCCACACCGGGGAGCTGTTTTTT,CASSIRQGHTGELFF
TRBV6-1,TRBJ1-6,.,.,TGTGCCAGCTCGCGGGGTAATTCACCCCTCCACTTT,CASSRGNSPLHF
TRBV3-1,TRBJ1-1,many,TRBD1,TGTGCCAGCAGCCGAGGACAGGGGGGCACTGAAGCTTTCTTT,CASSRGQGGTEAFF
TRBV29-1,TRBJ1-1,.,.,TGCAGCGTTTCCCCCTTGCCAAATAGGGGATCCGAAGCTTTCTTT,CSVSPLPNRGSEAFF
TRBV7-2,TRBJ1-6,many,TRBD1,TGTGCCAGCAGCTCGGGGACAGGGATAAATTCACCCCTCCACTTT,CASSSGTGINSPLHF
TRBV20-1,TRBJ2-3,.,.,TGCAGTGCTACTCTGGCTAATACGCAGTATTTT,CSATLANTQYF
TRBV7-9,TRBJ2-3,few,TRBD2,TGTGCCAGCAGCTTACTATCGTCTAGCGGCGGAGATACGCAGTATTTT,CASSLLSSSGGDTQYF
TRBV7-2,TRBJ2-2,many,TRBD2,TGTGCCAGCAGCCGAGTGGGACTAGGAAGGGGGTGGGACACCGGGGAGCTGTTTTTT,CASSRVGLGRGWDTGELFF
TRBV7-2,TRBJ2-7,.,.,TGTGCCAGCAGCCCGACGGGGAGGTACGAGCAGTACTTC,CASSPTGRYEQYF
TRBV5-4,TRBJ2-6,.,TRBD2,TGTGCCAGCAGCCAGGGACTAGCGGGGGTAGGGGCCAACGTCCTGACTTTC,CASSQGLAGVGANVLTF
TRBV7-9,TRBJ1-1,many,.,TGTGCCAGCAGCCCCCAGACACGGCTTTTGAACACTGAAGCTTTCTTT,CASSPQTRLLNTEAFF
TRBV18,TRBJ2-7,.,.,TGTGCCAGCTCACCCCGGGACACCTCCTACGAGCAGTACTTC,CASSPRDTSYEQYF
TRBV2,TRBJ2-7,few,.,TGTGCCAGCAGTTACGGGGGCTCCTACGAGCAGTACTTC,CASSYGGSYEQYF
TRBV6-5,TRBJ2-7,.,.,TGTGCCAGCAGTTACGTGTCGGGGAGCTCCTACGAGCAGTACTTC,CASSYVSGSSYEQYF
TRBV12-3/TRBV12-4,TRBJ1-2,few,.,TGTGCCAGCAGTTTTTCCAGGGTGGGATATGGCTACACCTTC,CASSFSRVGYGYTF
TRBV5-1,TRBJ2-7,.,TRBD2,TGCGCCAGCAGCTGGACTAGCGGGGGACCCTACGAGCAGTACTTC,CASSWTSGGPYEQYF
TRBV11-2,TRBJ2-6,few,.,TGTGCCAGCAGCCCCCCCAGGGGTAGCGCTGGGGCCAACGTCCTGACTTTC,CASSPPRGSAGANVLTF
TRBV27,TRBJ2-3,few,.,TGTGCCAGCAGTGAAGGGGCGATTCGAGATACGCAGTATTTT,CASSEGAIRDTQYF
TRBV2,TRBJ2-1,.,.,TGTGCCAGCGGGCAACGCTCCTACAATGAGCAGTTCTTC,CASGQRSYNEQFF
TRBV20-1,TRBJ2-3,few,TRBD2,TGCAGTGCTAGAGATGAGCGGGGGGGCCCCGGAGATACGCAGTATTTT,CSARDERGGPGDTQYF
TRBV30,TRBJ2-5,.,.,TGTGCCTGGAGTGTAACCAGGCAAGAGACCCAGTACTTC,CAWSVTRQETQYF
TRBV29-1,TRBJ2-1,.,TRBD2,TGCAGCTTTGAGCGGGGCTCCTACAATGAGCAGTTCTTC,CSFERGSYNEQFF
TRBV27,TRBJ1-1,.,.,TGTGCCAGCAGTTTATCGAGTTTCAGGTTGAACACTGAAGCTTTCTTT,CASSLSSFRLNTEAFF
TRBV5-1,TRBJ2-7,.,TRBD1,TGCGCCAGCAGCCAACAAGTAACGGGACAGGGATCCTACGAGCAGTACTTC,CASSQQVTGQGSYEQYF
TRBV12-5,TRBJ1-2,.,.,TGTCCTAGTGGTTTGGTACCTGCAGGCCGATTCTATGGCTACACCTTC,CPSGLVPAGRFYGYTF
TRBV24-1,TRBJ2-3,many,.,TGTGCCACCAGTGAGGGGACAGATACGCAGTATTTT,CATSEGTDTQYF
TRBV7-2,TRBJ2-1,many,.,TGTGCCAGCAGCTACCGCCTCCCAGGGGACAATGAGCAGTTCTTC,CASSYRLPGDNEQFF
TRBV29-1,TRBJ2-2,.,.,TGCAGCGTTATTGAAGTTTACGGGGAGCTGTTTTTT,CSVIEVYGELFF
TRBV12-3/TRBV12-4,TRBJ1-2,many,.,TGTGCCAGCAGCCTAGGGTCATCTAACTATGGCTACACCTTC,CASSLGSSNYGYTF
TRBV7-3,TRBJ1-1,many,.,TGTGCCAGCAGCGTACGCGTGAACACTGAAGCTTTCTTT,CASSVRVNTEAFF
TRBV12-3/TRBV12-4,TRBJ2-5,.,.,TGTGCCAGCAGCCTCACAGGGAAAGGGACTCAAGAGACCCAGTACTTC,CASSLTGKGTQETQYF
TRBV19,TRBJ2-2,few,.,TGTGCCAGTAGTATGGGACTCAGGGGCACCGGGGAGCTGTTTTTT,CASSMGLRGTGELFF
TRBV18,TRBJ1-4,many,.,TGTGCCAGCTCACTTCTCCAGGAGGGGCATGAAAAACTGTTTTTT,CASSLLQEGHEKLFF
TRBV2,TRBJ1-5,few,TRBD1,TGTGCCAGCAGTCCGGGACAGGGGCTCCAGCCCCAGCATTTT,CASSPGQGLQPQHF
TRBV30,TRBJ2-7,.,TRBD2,TGTGCCTGGAGTCTGGGGGGGTCCTCCTACGAGCAGTACTTC,CAWSLGGSSYEQYF
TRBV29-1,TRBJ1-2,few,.,TGCAGCGTTGAGCCAGAGTATAGGGGCTACACCTTC,CSVEPEYRGYTF